This record looks at one TCR beta chain sequence and its context. TCRdb processed the RACE reads anew with MiXCR; each CDR3 protein has one entry. The sample lists around 57,000 distinct CDR3 sequences; approximately 11% were seen once. Indicated time point: pre-sensitization, week 0. The treatment here: therapeutic diphenylcyclopropenone sensitization with weekly scalp DPC. CDR3 length: 12 residues. The germline gives CDR1 MNHNY, CDR2 SVGAGI (reference sequence). Trimming pared 6 bases from V and 11 bases from J, leaving 16 bases between. The sample comes from a study of human T cells and chemical hapten exposure.

This chain uses TRBV6-6 with TRBJ1-2; TRBD1 is a possible D gene (5 bases). The TCR was taken from a woman aged 40-49 years with alopecia areata. Some clones in this sample may be carry-over from other donors' samples. Sequenced material: whole blood, taken in connection with sensitization to the hapten diphenylcyclopropenone (DPC). The CDR3 is CASSTGLPGYTF. As DNA, the CDR3 is TGTGCCAGCAGCACGGGACTCCCGGGGTACACCTTC.